What follows are 4 T cell receptor beta chains derived from one specimen sequenced in a study of T cells in Graves' hyperthyroidism and ophthalmopathy. Amplification targeted TCR beta CDR3 regions from RNA transcripts. TCR CDR3 regions were first amplified by RT-PCR with HTBI primers. From the multiplex PCR reads, TCRdb called clonotypes with MiXCR, one entry per CDR3 protein. The table has roughly 330,000 distinct CDR3 sequences, over 15% seen once. Sequenced material: blood. Receptors were obtained from a man aged 25 to 40 with Graves' hyperthyroidism.

This clonotype was seen only a few times. The chain employs TRBV19 and TRBJ1-1; D not resolved. The CDR3 sequence is 12 residues long. Germline loops: CDR1 LNHDA, CDR2 SQIVND (reference sequence). The germline V and J ends were trimmed by 5 bases and 7 bases, with 11 bases remaining between them. CDR3 in amino acids: CASSPRQIEAFF. The CDR3 DNA sequence: TGTGCCAGTAGTCCGCGGCAGATTGAAGCTTTCTTT.

Here the CDR3 reads CSVLAGYFYEQYF. The CDR3 nucleotides are TGCAGCGTTCTAGCGGGATATTTCTACGAGCAGTACTTC. J is TRBJ2-7 and V is TRBV29-1, with 9 nucleotides matching TRBD2. Germline CDR1 is SQVTM and CDR2 is ANQGSEA. The length of the CDR3 is 13 residues. V lost 5 bases to trimming and J lost 3 bases; unmatched junction nucleotides: 5.

There are many counts of this clonotype. The J gene is TRBJ1-1, the V gene TRBV12-5, with D maybe TRBD1 (5 bases). Germline CDR1 reads LGHNT; CDR2 reads FRNRAP. V shed 0 bases and J shed 4 bases, with 21 bases lying between them. The CDR3 runs 18 residues. The CDR3 reads CASGLVVMAVMGRTEAFF. The CDR3 bases are TGTGCTAGTGGTTTGGTAGTTATGGCGGTAATGGGACGCACTGAAGCTTTCTTT. Variable domain in full (rest from reference TRBV12-5 and TRBJ1-1): DARVTQTPRHKVTEMGQEVTMRCQPILGHNTVFWYRQTMMQGLELLAYFRNRAPLDDSGMPKDRFSAEMPDATLATLKIQPSEPRDSAVYFCASGLVVMAVMGRTEAFFGQGTRLTVV.

This clonotype was counted a few times. This sequence joins TRBV4-1 and TRBJ2-1; no definite D call. CDR1 is MGHRA, CDR2 YSYEKL, per germline. V lost 2 bases, J lost 6 bases, and 17 bases lay in between. The CDR3 loop spans 16 amino acids. In DNA, the CDR3 is TGCGCCAGCAGCCAACCGACAACCGGGCGTCGCAATGAGCAGTTCTTC. Protein product: CASSQPTTGRRNEQFF.